This TCR beta chain was identified during a study of T cell responses to AZD1222 COVID-19 vaccine. Study-level findings and limits: Sampling captured repertoires only after the peak T cell response.

The table came from immunoSEQ multiplex PCR; TCRdb's copy has only in-frame clones and leaves some out. Altogether 95,000 to 150,000 clones are present, around 89% being singletons, with the ten largest covering 11%. This CDR3 is 16 amino acids long. V was clipped by 3 bases and J by 8 bases; unmatched bases: 15. Germline V gene data show CDR1 as MNHNS and CDR2 as SASEGT. This clone was seen a single time. The antigen is undetermined. The sample here was peripheral blood, taken on day 0 of MenACWY control vaccination. J is TRBJ1-2 and V is TRBV6-1; 7 bases are shared with TRBD1. The sequence derives from an adult in good health. This chain's CDR3 is CASSEVPGQAAWGYTF. CDR3 in DNA: TGTGCCAGCAGTGAGGTCCCCGGACAGGCAGCTTGGGGCTACACCTTC.